This passage covers 15 T cell receptor beta chains from one sample sequenced in a study of T cells in Graves' hyperthyroidism and ophthalmopathy (dated by TCRdb to the late 2010s). Library preparation was by multiplex PCR. For sequencing, an Illumina HiSeq 2000 was employed. Amplification of TCR beta CDR3 regions was carried out from RNA transcripts. The first round of RT-PCR for the TCR CDR3 was performed with the HTBI primer set and the Qiagen OneStep RT-PCR kit. TCRdb reprocessed the public reads (quality trimming at Q25 with fastp, clone calling with MiXCR) and kept in-frame beta chains. Entries are consolidated by CDR3 protein sequence, retaining the most common genes and DNA. This sample lists roughly 510,000 distinct CDR3 sequences; 46% were detected once. The top ten clones comprise about 45% of the sample. The sample was peripheral blood or thyroid tissue (not recorded which). These receptors all come from an adult woman with Graves' disease, either hyperthyroidism or ophthalmopathy (not recorded which).

This chain uses TRBV7-7 with TRBJ2-2, with D tentatively TRBD2 (6 bases). The CDR3 extends over 14 amino acids. CDR1 and CDR2 from the germline V gene are SSHAT and FNYEAQ (reference sequence). The V and J ends lost 5 bases and 8 bases respectively, with 15 bases between them. The CDR3 sequence is CASSPPGLSGELFF. CDR3 nucleotides: TGTGCCAGCAGCCCACCGGGACTCAGTGGGGAGCTGTTTTTT.

Many counts were recorded for this clonotype. V is TRBV20-1 and J is TRBJ1-1; D remains ambiguous. The V end lost 0 bases, the J end lost 3 bases, and 11 bases lay between the germline ends. This CDR3 has 14 residues. Germline CDR1 and CDR2: DFQATT and SNEGSKA (reference sequence). The CDR3 spells CSARDGNADTEAFF. The CDR3 DNA sequence: TGCAGTGCTAGAGATGGGAACGCGGACACTGAAGCTTTCTTT.

This clonotype was counted many times. The V and J genes are TRBV4-1 and TRBJ2-7, with D maybe TRBD1 (6 bases). CDR3 length equals 14 residues. V was trimmed by 4 bases and J by 3 bases, leaving 13 bases between them. Germline V lookup: CDR1 MGHRA, CDR2 YSYEKL. CDR3 loop: CASSRNRDYYEQYF. CDR3 nucleotide sequence: TGCGCCAGCAGCCGTAACAGGGATTACTACGAGCAGTACTTC.

This chain links TRBV29-1 with TRBJ1-1; the match to TRBD1 covers 8 bases. The CDR3 extends over 13 amino acids. V shed 5 bases, J shed 6 bases, and the junction held 8 bases outside the gene matches. Germline loops: CDR1 SQVTM, CDR2 ANQGSEA. This chain's CDR3 is CSVSAGGGSEAFF. CDR3 sequence (DNA): TGCAGCGTTTCGGCAGGGGGCGGGTCTGAAGCTTTCTTT.

V and J are TRBV20-1 and TRBJ1-2; D is perhaps TRBD1 (6 bases). In germline, CDR1 is DFQATT, CDR2 SNEGSKA (reference sequence). This CDR3 is built from 11 residues. The ends were cut back, 6 bases at V and 7 bases at J, with 12 bases in the middle. CDR3 sequence reads: CSARTDRGYTF. The CDR3 region has the DNA TGCAGTGCAAGGACAGACCGTGGCTACACCTTC.

This clonotype was seen ten or more times. The gene calls are TRBV24-1 and TRBJ2-7; 7 nucleotides agree with TRBD1. Germline V gene lookup returns CDR1 KGHDR and CDR2 SFDVKD. With 4 bases clipped from V and 5 bases from J, the junction kept 10 bases outside the gene matches. The CDR3 totals 15 residues. Written as DNA, the CDR3 is TGTGCCACCAGTGACGGGACAGTCAAAGGAAACGAGCAGTACTTC. Translation gives CATSDGTVKGNEQYF.

V is TRBV10-3 and J is TRBJ1-4, with a possible D match to TRBD1 (6 bases). This CDR3 has 13 amino acids. V shed 8 bases and J shed 0 bases, with 7 bases lying between them. Germline loops: CDR1 ENHRY, CDR2 SYGVKD. The CDR3 reads CAIGGATNEKLFF. The CDR3 DNA follows: TGTGCCATCGGGGGCGCAACTAATGAAAAACTGTTTTTT.

The V and J genes are TRBV7-9 and TRBJ1-3; TRBD1 agrees at 8 bases. Trimming cost V 5 bases and J 1 base; bases outside gene matches: 7. Looked up from germline, CDR1 is SEHNR and CDR2 is FQNEAQ (reference sequence). The CDR3 contains 16 residues. The DNA of the CDR3 is TGTGCCAGCAGCCACCGGGACAGGTTTTCTGGAAACACCATATATTTT. It yields the protein CASSHRDRFSGNTIYF.

This clonotype was seen many times. V usage is TRBV10-3 and J usage is TRBJ1-2, with no clear D. This CDR3 is 17 amino acids long. The V gene lost 4 bases and the J gene lost 5 bases, with 23 bases spanning the gap. Germline CDR1 and CDR2: ENHRY and SYGVKD. CDR3 region: CAISGSTGNLREYGYTF. The CDR3 DNA is TGTGCCATCAGTGGATCCACCGGGAACCTCCGGGAGTATGGCTACACCTTC.

The rearrangement uses TRBV24-1 and TRBJ2-5; 14 bases are a match to TRBD2. Germline V gives CDR1 KGHDR, CDR2 SFDVKD. The trim removed 4 bases at V and 2 bases at J, leaving 2 bases unmatched. CDR3 length: 16 amino acids. The chain's CDR3 is CATSDRTSGRQETQYF. DNA of the CDR3: TGTGCCACCAGTGACCGGACTAGCGGGAGGCAAGAGACCCAGTACTTC.

At least ten counts were recorded for this clonotype. This chain connects TRBV10-3 to TRBJ2-7; possible D gene TRBD1, 5 bases. There are 13 residues in the CDR3. CDR1 is ENHRY, CDR2 SYGVKD, per germline. In DNA, the CDR3 is TGTGCATCCCGCAGGGTAGATTTGTACGAGCAGTACTTC. Its protein product is CASRRVDLYEQYF.

For this clonotype: A much larger clone is a single base away; this may be a read error. The chain employs TRBV29-1 and TRBJ1-1; the D is unclear. The CDR3 contains 14 residues. Germline assignment: CDR1 SQVTM and CDR2 ANQGSEA. The CDR3 DNA reads TGCAGCGTTGGCCTGCTACGCTCGGACGCTGAAGCTTCCTTT. Protein product: CSVGLLRSDAEASF.

The chain carries TRBV29-1 and TRBJ1-1; D remains unclear. This CDR3 is 13 amino acids long. The V end was cut by 8 bases, the J end by 6 bases, with 19 bases between. The germline CDR1 and CDR2 sequences are SQVTM and ANQGSEA. The CDR3, as DNA: TGCAGCTCACCGGGAGGAAGAGGGCCTGAAGCTTTCTTT. This translates into CSSPGGRGPEAFF.

The table lists this clonotype with many counts. The V gene is TRBV10-3, the J gene TRBJ1-1, with TRBD1 matching 7 bases. This CDR3 has 14 residues. V gave up 3 bases and J gave up 4 bases; unmatched junction bases: 5. CDR1 is ENHRY and CDR2 is SYGVKD in the germline V gene. The CDR3 loop reads CAISDAGGGTEAFF. The CDR3 coding sequence is TGTGCCATCAGTGACGCAGGGGGGGGCACTGAAGCTTTCTTT.

The chain is built from TRBV2 and TRBJ2-6; maybe TRBD2 (6 bases). CDR3 size: 18 residues. Trimming cost V 4 bases and J 0 bases, with 16 bases left between them. CDR1 SNHLY and CDR2 FYNNEI come from the germline V gene. CDR3 in amino acids: CASSGAGPLFSGANVLTF. The CDR3 nucleotides are TGTGCCAGCAGTGGTGCGGGACCGCTGTTCTCTGGGGCCAACGTCCTGACTTTC.